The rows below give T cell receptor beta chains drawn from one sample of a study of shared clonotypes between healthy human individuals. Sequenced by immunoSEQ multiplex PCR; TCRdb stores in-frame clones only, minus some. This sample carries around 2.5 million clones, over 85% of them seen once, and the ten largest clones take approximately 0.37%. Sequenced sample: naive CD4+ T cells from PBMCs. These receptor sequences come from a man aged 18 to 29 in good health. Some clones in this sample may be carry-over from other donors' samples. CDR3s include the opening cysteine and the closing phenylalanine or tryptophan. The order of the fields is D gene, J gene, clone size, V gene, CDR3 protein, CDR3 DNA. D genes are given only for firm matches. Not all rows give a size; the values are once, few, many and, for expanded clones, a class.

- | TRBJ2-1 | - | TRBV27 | CASSLLTSNEQFF | TGTGCCAGCAGTTTACTCACTAGCAATGAGCAGTTCTTC
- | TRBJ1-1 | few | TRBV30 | CAWSRGPVAEAFF | TGTGCCTGGAGCCGCGGGCCTGTGGCTGAAGCTTTCTTT
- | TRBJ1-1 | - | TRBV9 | CASSVESGAKTEAFF | TGTGCCAGCAGCGTAGAGTCGGGGGCCAAGACTGAAGCTTTCTTT
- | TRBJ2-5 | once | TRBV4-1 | CASSPLQGGVETQYF | TGCGCCAGCAGCCCCCTGCAGGGAGGCGTAGAGACCCAGTACTTC
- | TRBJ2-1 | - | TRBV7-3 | CASSRVRESYNEQFF | TGTGCCAGCAGCAGGGTCCGGGAGTCGTACAATGAGCAGTTCTTC
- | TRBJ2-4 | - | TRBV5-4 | CASSLIDSKNIQYF | TGTGCCAGCAGCTTGATCGATTCCAAAAACATTCAGTACTTC
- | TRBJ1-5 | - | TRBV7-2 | CASSLAAGPKGSNQPQHF | TGTGCCAGCAGCTTAGCGGCAGGGCCTAAGGGAAGCAATCAGCCCCAGCATTTT
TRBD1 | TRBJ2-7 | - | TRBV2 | CASSELGQGGDEQYF | TGTGCCAGCAGTGAACTGGGACAGGGGGGAGACGAGCAGTACTTC
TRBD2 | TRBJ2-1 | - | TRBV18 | CASSPSASGSLDEQFF | TGTGCCAGCTCACCATCGGCTAGCGGGAGTTTAGATGAGCAGTTCTTC
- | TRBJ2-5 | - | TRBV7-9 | CARETQYF | TGTGCCCGGGAGACCCAGTACTTC
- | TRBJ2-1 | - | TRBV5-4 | CASSLIPLVGEQFF | TGTGCCAGCAGCTTAATACCACTCGTCGGTGAGCAGTTCTTC
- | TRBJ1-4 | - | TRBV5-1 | CASSPMLNREEKLFF | TGCGCCAGCAGCCCGATGCTCAACAGGGAAGAAAAACTGTTTTTT
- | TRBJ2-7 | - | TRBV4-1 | CASSPAVGIFYEQYF | TGCGCCAGCAGCCCAGCGGTGGGAATTTTCTACGAGCAGTACTTC
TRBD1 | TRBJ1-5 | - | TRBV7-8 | CASSWDRSNQPQHF | TGTGCCAGCAGCTGGGACAGGAGCAATCAGCCCCAGCATTTT
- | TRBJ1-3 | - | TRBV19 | CASGDRLFFGNTIYF | -
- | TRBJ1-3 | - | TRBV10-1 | CAKHGNTIYF | TGCGCCAAACACGGAAACACCATATATTTT
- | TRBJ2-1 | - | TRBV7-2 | CASSLAGEVGEQFF | TGTGCCAGCAGCTTAGCGGGAGAGGTTGGTGAGCAGTTCTTC
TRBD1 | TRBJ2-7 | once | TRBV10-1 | CASSEGQGAYEQCF | TGCGCCAGCAGTGAAGGACAGGGGGCTTACGAGCAGTGCTTC
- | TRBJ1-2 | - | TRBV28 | CATHLYGYTF | TGTGCCACCCATTTATATGGCTACACCTTC
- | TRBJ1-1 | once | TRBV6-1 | CASSEAFGRVEAFF | TGTGCCAGCAGTGAAGCTTTCGGGAGGGTTGAAGCTTTCTTT
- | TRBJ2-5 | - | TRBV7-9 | CASSFASGGGETQYF | TGTGCCAGCAGCTTCGCGTCAGGAGGAGGGGAGACCCAGTACTTC
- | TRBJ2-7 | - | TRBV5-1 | CASSLGGSGSYEQYF | TGCGCCAGCAGCTTGGGAGGGAGCGGGTCCTACGAGCAGTACTTC
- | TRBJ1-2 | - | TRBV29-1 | CSVAAGNYGYTF | TGCAGCGTTGCGGCAGGGAACTATGGCTACACCTTC